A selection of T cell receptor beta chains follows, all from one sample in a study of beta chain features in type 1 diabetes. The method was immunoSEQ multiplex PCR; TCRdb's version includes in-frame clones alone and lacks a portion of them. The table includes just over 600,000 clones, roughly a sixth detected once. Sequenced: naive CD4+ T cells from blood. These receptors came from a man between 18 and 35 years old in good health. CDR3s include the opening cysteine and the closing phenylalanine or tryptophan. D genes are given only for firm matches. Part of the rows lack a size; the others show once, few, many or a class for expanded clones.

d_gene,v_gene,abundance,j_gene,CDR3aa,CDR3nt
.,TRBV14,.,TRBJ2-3,CASSSDVRISTDTQYF,TGTGCCAGCAGCTCGGACGTCCGAATTAGCACAGATACGCAGTATTTT
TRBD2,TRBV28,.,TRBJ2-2,CASSLGRTSGITGELFF,TGTGCCAGCAGTCTTGGGCGGACTAGCGGAATCACCGGGGAGCTGTTTTTT
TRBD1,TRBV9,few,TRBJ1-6,CASSVDWGQGSLHF,TGTGCCAGCAGCGTAGATTGGGGACAGGGTTCCCTCCACTTT
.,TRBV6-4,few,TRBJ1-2,CASSDGPRGYGYTF,TGTGCCAGCAGTGACGGGCCTCGGGGTTATGGCTACACCTTC
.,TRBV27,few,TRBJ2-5,CASSATLYQETQYF,TGTGCCAGCAGTGCAACCCTGTACCAAGAGACCCAGTACTTC
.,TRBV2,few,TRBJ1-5,CASSERRDQPQHF,TGTGCCAGCAGTGAAAGGCGGGATCAGCCCCAGCATTTT
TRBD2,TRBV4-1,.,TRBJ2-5,CASSQLQGVRAAGEEETQYF,TGCGCCAGCAGCCAGTTACAAGGCGTGCGGGCCGCGGGAGAGGAAGAGACCCAGTACTTC
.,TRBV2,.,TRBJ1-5,CASSADGRVKNQPQHF,TGTGCCAGCAGCGCCGACGGCAGGGTAAAAAATCAGCCCCAGCATTTT
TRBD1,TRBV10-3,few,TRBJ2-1,CAISTGTGRLGEQFF,TGTGCCATCAGTACCGGGACAGGGAGGCTGGGTGAGCAGTTCTTC
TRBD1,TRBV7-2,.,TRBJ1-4,CASSPTGAERQLFF,TGTGCCAGCAGCCCGACAGGGGCTGAGAGGCAACTGTTTTTT
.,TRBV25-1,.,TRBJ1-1,CASRAVVGEAFF,TGTGCCAGCCGCGCGGTTGTAGGGGAAGCTTTCTTT
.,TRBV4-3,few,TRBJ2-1,CASSQKMGPSTVEQFF,TGCGCCAGCAGCCAGAAGATGGGACCTTCAACGGTTGAGCAGTTCTTC